Below are 29 T cell receptor beta chains sequenced from a single sample in a study of cytomegalovirus exposure and HLA in healthy donors. PCR involved 60 Vbeta and 13 Jbeta primers. TCRdb keeps only in-frame clones here, not all; method: immunoSEQ multiplex PCR. The repertoire consists of approximately 81,000 clones, with roughly 74% occurring once and the leading ten covering roughly 6.1%. Material for sequencing was PBMCs. The receptors come from a woman aged 50 to 65 in good health and CMV-seropositive.

The chain combines TRBV30 with TRBJ2-2; D might be TRBD1 (5 bases). In germline, CDR1 is GTSNPN, CDR2 SVGIG (reference sequence). Trimming took off 2 bases at V and 0 bases at J, with 10 bases between the two ends. The CDR3 is 15 amino acids. The CDR3 loop is CAWSKMTANTGELFF. The CDR3 nucleotides are TGTGCCTGGAGTAAGATGACAGCGAACACCGGGGAGCTGTTTTTT.

The gene calls are TRBV6-5 and TRBJ2-1; weak D call: TRBD2 (6 bases). Germline V gene lookup returns CDR1 MNHEY and CDR2 SVGAGI. The length of the CDR3 is 14 residues. Trimming removed 11 bases at V and 7 bases at J, with 21 bases between. CDR3 region: CACWRDPLGNEQFF. The CDR3, as DNA: TGTGCCTGCTGGCGGGACCCACTCGGGAATGAGCAGTTCTTC.

The CDR3 sequence: CASSYSSGRPAFF. CDR3 nucleotide sequence: TGTGCCAGCAGTTACTCCTCAGGGAGGCCGGCTTTCTTT. The chain combines TRBV6-6 with TRBJ1-1, with D perhaps TRBD1 (5 bases). The CDR3 covers 13 residues. Germline V gives CDR1 MNHNY, CDR2 SVGAGI (reference sequence). V dropped 0 bases and J dropped 11 bases, with 13 bases sitting between them.

The chain has TRBV7-3 and TRBJ1-1; 8 bases agree with TRBD1. Germline-derived CDR1 and CDR2 are SGHTA and FQGTGA. V gave up 5 bases and J gave up 7 bases; unmatched junction bases: 18. The CDR3 contains 17 residues. The CDR3 DNA sequence: TGTGCCAGCAGCAGACCGTGGGACAGGCCTTCTGAGGTTGAAGCTTTCTTT. Translation: CASSRPWDRPSEVEAFF.

J is TRBJ2-5 and V is TRBV2; 8 nucleotides line up with TRBD2. Germline CDR1 and CDR2: SNHLY and FYNNEI. The CDR3 length is 14 residues. The junction had 5 bases not matched to a gene; V was cut back by 4 bases and J by 4 bases. This chain's CDR3 is CASSGAGEGETQYF. Written as DNA, the CDR3 is TGTGCCAGCAGTGGAGCGGGAGAAGGAGAGACCCAGTACTTC.

The V and J genes are TRBV15 and TRBJ2-1; the D is unclear. V lost 0 bases, J lost 6 bases, and 12 bases lay in between. The CDR3 has 15 residues. Germline lookup yields CDR1 LNHNV and CDR2 YYDKDF (reference sequence). The CDR3 here is CATSRDSVPSNEQFF. CDR3 DNA: TGTGCCACCAGCAGAGATTCGGTTCCTTCCAATGAGCAGTTCTTC.

The CDR3 spells CASSAETRDLSSGNTIYF. CDR3 in DNA: TGTGCCAGCAGCGCCGAAACCCGAGATCTGAGCTCTGGAAACACCATATATTTT. The chain uses TRBV9 and TRBJ1-3; D unresolved. This CDR3 is 18 amino acids long. Trimming took off 3 bases at V and 0 bases at J, with 19 bases between the two ends. CDR1 SGDLS and CDR2 YYNGEE come from the germline V gene.

This clone was seen only a few times. The rearrangement links TRBV7-2 to TRBJ2-1, with D hard to call. The V end lost 3 bases, the J end lost 10 bases, and 10 bases lay between the germline ends. Germline V gives CDR1 SGHTA, CDR2 FQGNSA. The CDR3 is 12 residues long. CDR3 sequence: CASSFMGREQFF. DNA of the CDR3: TGTGCCAGCAGCTTCATGGGCCGAGAGCAGTTCTTC.

The CDR3 coding sequence is TGTGCCAGAAGCTTACTACCCCTAGCGGACGAGCAGTACTTC. Translated, it gives CARSLLPLADEQYF. The rearrangement joins TRBV5-3 to TRBJ2-7; TRBD2 aligns across 7 bases. TRBV5-3 is known as an ORF, though its function is uncertain. After removal of 2 bases from V and 5 bases from J, the junction contained 7 bases not matched to a gene. This CDR3 spans 14 amino acids.

This sequence joins TRBV6-5 and TRBJ2-2, with 9 bases matching TRBD1. The CDR3 totals 15 residues. Germline V gives CDR1 MNHEY, CDR2 SVGAGI. J lost 4 bases, V lost 4 bases, and 4 bases had no gene match. As DNA, the CDR3 is TGTGCCAGCAGTTCCAGACAGGGGGTCACCGGGGAGCTGTTTTTT. The encoded protein is CASSSRQGVTGELFF.

In the case of this clone: The same CDR3 is also encoded by other DNA sequences in this sample. V is TRBV29-1 and J is TRBJ2-7, with 7 nucleotides matching TRBD1. The CDR3 spans 12 residues. Trimming took 3 bases from V and 1 from J; bases not matched to a gene: 0. Germline assignment: CDR1 SQVTM and CDR2 ANQGSEA. CDR3: CSVEGQSYEQYF. The CDR3 DNA follows: TGCAGCGTTGAGGGACAGTCCTACGAGCAGTACTTC.

V is TRBV7-6 and J is TRBJ2-2; TRBD1 matches 10 bases. The V gene's germline CDR1 is SGHVS and CDR2 FNYEAQ. J was trimmed by 7 bases and V by 4 bases; bases with no gene match: 6. The CDR3 contains 15 residues. CDR3 nucleotide sequence: TGTGCCAGCAGCTCCTCGACAGGGGGCGGCGGGGAGCTGTTTTTT. Encoded protein: CASSSSTGGGGELFF.

CDR3 residues: CASSQVRGGYEQYF. The CDR3 nucleotides read TGCGCCAGCAGCCAAGTGAGAGGGGGCTACGAGCAGTACTTC. The chain recombines TRBV4-1 with TRBJ2-7; tentative D call: TRBD1 (6 bases). The CDR3 consists of 14 residues. From germline, CDR1 is MGHRA and CDR2 YSYEKL. Trimming pared 1 base from V and 3 bases from J, leaving 10 bases between.

The rearrangement joins TRBV7-3 to TRBJ2-1, with a tentative D call TRBD1 (6 bases). Germline V gives CDR1 SGHTA, CDR2 FQGTGA. Trimming left V 5 bases short and J 4 bases short, with 18 bases between. This CDR3 region has 16 residues. This CDR3 reads CASSPSLDSLYNEQFF. CDR3 bases: TGTGCCAGCAGCCCAAGCCTGGACAGCCTATACAATGAGCAGTTCTTC. Supplemented by reference TRBV7-3 and TRBJ2-1, the full variable domain reads GAGVSQTPSNKVTEKGKYVELRCDPISGHTALYWYRQSLGQGPEFLIYFQGTGAADDSGLPNDRFFAVRPEGSVSTLKIQRTERGDSAVYLCASSPSLDSLYNEQFFGPGTRLTVL.

V usage is TRBV6-1 and J usage is TRBJ1-1, with 7 positions matching TRBD1. V trimming: 4 bases; J trimming: 2 bases; junction bases outside the gene matches: 4. The CDR3 has 14 residues. In germline, CDR1 is MNHNS, CDR2 SASEGT. In DNA form, the CDR3 reads TGTGCCAGCAGTGGTGGGACAGCCAACACTGAAGCTTTCTTT. Translation: CASSGGTANTEAFF.

The chain combines TRBV7-9 with TRBJ1-4; no definite D call. Germline V CDR1 and CDR2: SEHNR, FQNEAQ (reference sequence). The CDR3 runs 14 residues. The V gene lost 4 bases and the J gene lost 1 base, with 7 bases spanning the gap. DNA for the CDR3: TGTGCCAGCAGCTCGAGCGGAACTAATGAAAAACTGTTTTTT. As protein: CASSSSGTNEKLFF.

The chain has TRBV4-2 and TRBJ2-7, with TRBD2 matching over 7 bases. The CDR3 is 16 amino acids. The trim removed 0 bases at V and 5 bases at J, leaving 10 bases unmatched. The V gene's germline CDR1 is LGHNA and CDR2 YNFKEQ. CDR3 protein: CASSQDRRLAFNEQYF. The CDR3 region has the DNA TGTGCCAGCAGCCAAGATAGGAGACTAGCTTTTAACGAGCAGTACTTC.

The V and J genes are TRBV2 and TRBJ1-2; D remains unclear. V was cut by 4 bases and J by 4 bases, with 16 bases left in between. Germline V gene data show CDR1 as SNHLY and CDR2 as FYNNEI. CDR3 length equals 15 residues. CDR3 DNA sequence: TGTGCCAGCAGTGCTGAGTTGGCAGGCCTCTATGGCTACACCTTC. Encoded protein: CASSAELAGLYGYTF.

V usage is TRBV15 and J usage is TRBJ1-4; D not resolved. V lost 1 base, J lost 14 bases, and 11 bases lay in between. Per germline, CDR1 LNHNV and CDR2 YYDKDF (reference sequence). The CDR3 consists of 12 residues. The CDR3 protein is CATSRVDGKLFF. The CDR3 DNA sequence: TGTGCCACCAGCAGAGTTGACGGGAAGCTGTTTTTT.

The chain couples TRBV28 to TRBJ2-2, with D perhaps matching TRBD2 (5 bases). The CDR3 is 15 residues long. V dropped 6 bases and J dropped 6 bases, with 17 bases sitting between them. CDR1 is MDHEN, CDR2 SYDVKM, per germline. CDR3 loop: CASSGPRGGPGELFF. The CDR3 DNA is TGTGCCAGCAGCGGCCCCCGGGGTGGGCCCGGGGAGCTGTTTTTT.

The V and J genes are TRBV11-2 and TRBJ2-7; TRBD2 might be the D (5 bases). The CDR3 sequence is 15 residues long. Per the germline V gene, CDR1 is SGHAT and CDR2 is FQNNGV. The germline V and J ends were trimmed by 5 bases and 0 bases, with 14 bases remaining between them. CDR3 region: CASSPDQAASYEQYF. The CDR3, as DNA: TGTGCCAGCAGCCCAGACCAAGCGGCCTCCTACGAGCAGTACTTC.

This clone was seen more than once but under ten times. This chain connects TRBV6-5 to TRBJ2-2; 10 bases align to TRBD2. This CDR3 is 15 amino acids long. With V trimmed by 6 bases and J by 5 bases, 6 bases remained unmatched. CDR1 is MNHEY, CDR2 SVGAGI, per germline. CDR3 coding DNA: TGTGCCAGCAGCTCCGGGACTAGCGAAACCGGGGAGCTGTTTTTT. The encoded protein is CASSSGTSETGELFF.

The chain recombines TRBV5-1 with TRBJ2-7; 7 bases match TRBD1. This CDR3 is built from 13 residues. Germline CDR1 reads SGHRS; CDR2 reads YFSETQ. V dropped 0 bases and J dropped 5; count of bases not matched to a gene: 2. The CDR3 sequence: CASSLGQGNEQYF. The CDR3 DNA reads as TGCGCCAGCAGCTTGGGACAGGGTAACGAGCAGTACTTC.

The chain has TRBV27 and TRBJ2-7, with 11 bases lining up with TRBD2. With 8 bases clipped from V and 5 bases from J, the junction kept 11 bases outside the gene matches. This CDR3 has 15 residues. CDR1 and CDR2 from the germline V gene are MNHEY and SMNVEV (reference sequence). The CDR3 coding sequence is TGTGCCAGCGCCTTAGCGGGAGGGGTCCTTAACGAGCAGTACTTC. Residues: CASALAGGVLNEQYF.

The rearrangement uses TRBV19 and TRBJ2-7; 10 bases are a match to TRBD1. The CDR3 sequence is 14 residues long. Per the germline V gene, CDR1 is LNHDA and CDR2 is SQIVND (reference sequence). V dropped 6 bases and J dropped 3; count of bases not matched to a gene: 5. As DNA, the CDR3 is TGTGCCAGTAGAAAGACAGGGGGCGGCTACGAGCAGTACTTC. It yields the protein CASRKTGGGYEQYF.

This chain uses TRBV6-1 with TRBJ2-5, with 10 bases fitting TRBD2. The CDR3 has 16 residues. The V gene's germline CDR1 is MNHNS and CDR2 SASEGT. After removal of 4 bases from V and 7 bases from J, the junction contained 12 bases not matched to a gene. This CDR3 is CASSVAASGGSVTQYF. Written as DNA, the CDR3 is TGTGCCAGCAGTGTGGCGGCTAGCGGGGGAAGCGTGACCCAGTACTTC.

The gene calls are TRBV18 and TRBJ1-1; D might be TRBD1 (6 bases). The germline CDR1 and CDR2 sequences are KGHSH and LQKENI. V gave up 3 bases and J gave up 3 bases, with 14 bases separating them. This CDR3 contains 15 residues. The CDR3 DNA follows: TGTGCCAGCTCACCGTTACAGGGAGCGGACACTGAAGCTTTCTTT. Protein product: CASSPLQGADTEAFF. The entire variable domain, with the rest obtained from reference TRBV18 and TRBJ1-1, is as follows: NAGVMQNPRHLVRRRGQEARLRCSPMKGHSHVYWYRQLPEEGLKFMVYLQKENIIDESGMPKERFSAEFPKEGPSILRIQQVVRGDSAAYFCASSPLQGADTEAFFGQGTRLTVV.

V is TRBV6-6 and J is TRBJ1-2; 7 positions match TRBD1. The germline V gene has CDR1 MNHNY and CDR2 SVGAGI (reference sequence). The CDR3 runs to 13 residues. Germline trimming cut 2 bases from V and 6 bases from J; bases unmatched to any gene: 3. CDR3 protein: CASSYGDRDGYTF. In DNA, the CDR3 is TGTGCCAGCAGTTACGGGGACAGAGATGGCTACACCTTC.

The chain links TRBV29-1 to TRBJ2-3; the D gene is possibly TRBD2 (5 bases). Trimming took off 5 bases at V and 0 bases at J, with 12 bases between the two ends. Germline CDR1 is SQVTM and CDR2 is ANQGSEA. CDR3 length equals 14 residues. CDR3 nucleotide sequence: TGCAGCGTTTTAGCGCGGTCTAGCACAGATACGCAGTATTTT. It translates to CSVLARSSTDTQYF.